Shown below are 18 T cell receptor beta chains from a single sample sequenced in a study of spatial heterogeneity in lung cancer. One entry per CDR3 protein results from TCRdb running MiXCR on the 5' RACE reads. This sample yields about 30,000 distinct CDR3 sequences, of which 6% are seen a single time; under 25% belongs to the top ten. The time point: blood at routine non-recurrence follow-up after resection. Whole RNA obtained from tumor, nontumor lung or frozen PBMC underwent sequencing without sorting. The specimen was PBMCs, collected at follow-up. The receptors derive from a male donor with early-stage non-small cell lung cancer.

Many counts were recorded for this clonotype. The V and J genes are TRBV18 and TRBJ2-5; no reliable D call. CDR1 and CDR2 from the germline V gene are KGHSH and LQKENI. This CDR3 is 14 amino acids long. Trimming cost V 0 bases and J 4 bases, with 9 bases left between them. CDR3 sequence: CASSPPPKGETQYF. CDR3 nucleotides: TGTGCCAGCTCACCACCCCCAAAGGGAGAGACCCAGTACTTC.

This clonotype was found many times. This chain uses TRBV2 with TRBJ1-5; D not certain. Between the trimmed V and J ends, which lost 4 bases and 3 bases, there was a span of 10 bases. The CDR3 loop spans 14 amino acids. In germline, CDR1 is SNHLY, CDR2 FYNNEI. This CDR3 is CASSASNPNQPQHF. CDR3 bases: TGTGCCAGCAGTGCCTCTAACCCCAATCAGCCCCAGCATTTT.

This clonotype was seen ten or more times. The CDR3, as DNA: TGTGCCAGCAGTTTTGGCGGTTACGGCACTGAAGCTTTCTTT. Its translation: CASSFGGYGTEAFF. The rearrangement joins TRBV6-2 or TRBV6-3 to TRBJ1-1; no definite D call. Trimming took off 4 bases at V and 4 bases at J, with 13 bases between the two ends. Germline lookup yields CDR1 MNHEY and CDR2 SVGEGT. The CDR3 length is 14 residues.

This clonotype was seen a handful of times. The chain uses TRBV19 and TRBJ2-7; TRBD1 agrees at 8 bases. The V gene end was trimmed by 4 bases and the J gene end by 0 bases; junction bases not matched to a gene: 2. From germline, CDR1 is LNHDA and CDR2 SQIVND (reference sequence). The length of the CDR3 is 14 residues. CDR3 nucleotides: TGTGCCAGTAGTAGCAGGGGGCGCTCCTACGAGCAGTACTTC. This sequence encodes CASSSRGRSYEQYF.

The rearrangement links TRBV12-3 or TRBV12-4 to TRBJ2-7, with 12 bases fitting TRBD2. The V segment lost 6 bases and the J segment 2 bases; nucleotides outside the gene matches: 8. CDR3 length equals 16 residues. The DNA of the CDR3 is TGTGCCAGCAGCCCCGGGACTAGCGGGCTAGCCTACGAGCAGTACTTC. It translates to CASSPGTSGLAYEQYF.

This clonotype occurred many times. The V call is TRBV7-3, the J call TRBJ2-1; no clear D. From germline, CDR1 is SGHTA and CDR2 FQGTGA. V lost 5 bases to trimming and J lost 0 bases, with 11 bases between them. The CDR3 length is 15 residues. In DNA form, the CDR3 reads TGTGCCAGCAGCGGCTCAGCAAGCTCCTACAATGAGCAGTTCTTC. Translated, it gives CASSGSASSYNEQFF.

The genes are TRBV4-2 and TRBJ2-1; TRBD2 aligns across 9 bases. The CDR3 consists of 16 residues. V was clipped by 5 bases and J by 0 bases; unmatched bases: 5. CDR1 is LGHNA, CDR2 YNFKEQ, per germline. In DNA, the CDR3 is TGTGCCAGCAGCTCACTAGCGGGTACCTCCTACAATGAGCAGTTCTTC. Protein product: CASSSLAGTSYNEQFF.

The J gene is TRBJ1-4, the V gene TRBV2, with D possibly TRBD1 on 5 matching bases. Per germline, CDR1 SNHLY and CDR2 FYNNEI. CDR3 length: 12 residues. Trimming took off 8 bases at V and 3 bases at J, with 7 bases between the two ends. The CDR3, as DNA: TGTGCCAGCGGGACGGCTAATGAAAAACTGTTTTTT. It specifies CASGTANEKLFF.

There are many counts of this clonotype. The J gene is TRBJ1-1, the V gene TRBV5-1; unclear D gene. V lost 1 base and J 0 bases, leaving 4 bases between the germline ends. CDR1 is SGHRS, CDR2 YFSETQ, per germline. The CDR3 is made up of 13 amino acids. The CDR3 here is CASSLSVNTEAFF. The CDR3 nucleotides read TGCGCCAGCAGCTTGTCCGTGAACACTGAAGCTTTCTTT.

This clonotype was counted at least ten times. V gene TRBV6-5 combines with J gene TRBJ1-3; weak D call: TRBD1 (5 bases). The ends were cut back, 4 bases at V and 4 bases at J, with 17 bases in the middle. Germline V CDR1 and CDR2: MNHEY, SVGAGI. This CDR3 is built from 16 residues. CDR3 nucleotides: TGTGCCAGCAGTTTCACTTTCGGGGGATCGGGAAACACCATATATTTT. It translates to CASSFTFGGSGNTIYF.

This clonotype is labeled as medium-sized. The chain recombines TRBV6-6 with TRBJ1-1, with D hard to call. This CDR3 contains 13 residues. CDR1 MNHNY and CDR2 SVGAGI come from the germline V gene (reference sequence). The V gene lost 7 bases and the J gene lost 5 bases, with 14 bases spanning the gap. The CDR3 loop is CASTQKAWTEAFF. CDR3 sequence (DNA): TGTGCCAGCACCCAGAAAGCTTGGACTGAAGCTTTCTTT.

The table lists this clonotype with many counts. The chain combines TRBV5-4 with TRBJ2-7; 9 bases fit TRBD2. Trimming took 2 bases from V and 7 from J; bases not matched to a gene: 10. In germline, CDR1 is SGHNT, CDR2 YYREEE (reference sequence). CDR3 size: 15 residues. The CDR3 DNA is TGTGCCAGCAGCTTTAGCGGGAGCAGCCCTCGGGAGCAGTACGTC. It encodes CASSFSGSSPREQYV.

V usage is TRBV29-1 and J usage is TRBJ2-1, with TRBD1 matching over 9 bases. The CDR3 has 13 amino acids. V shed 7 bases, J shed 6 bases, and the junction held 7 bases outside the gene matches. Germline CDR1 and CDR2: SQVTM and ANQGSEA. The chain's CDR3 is CSARGQGSNEQFF. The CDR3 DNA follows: TGCAGCGCCCGGGGACAGGGTTCCAATGAGCAGTTCTTC.

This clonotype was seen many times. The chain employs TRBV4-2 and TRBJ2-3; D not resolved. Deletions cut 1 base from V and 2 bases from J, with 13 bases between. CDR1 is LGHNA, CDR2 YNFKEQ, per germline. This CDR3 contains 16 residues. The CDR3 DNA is TGTGCCAGCAGCCAAGGATCTGGCGGTAACACAGATACGCAGTATTTT. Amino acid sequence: CASSQGSGGNTDTQYF.

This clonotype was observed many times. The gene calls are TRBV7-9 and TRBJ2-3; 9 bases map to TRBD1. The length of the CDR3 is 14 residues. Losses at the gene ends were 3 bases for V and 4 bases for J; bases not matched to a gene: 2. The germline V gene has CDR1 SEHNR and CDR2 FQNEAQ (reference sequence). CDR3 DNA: TGTGCCAGCAGCTTGGGACAGGGTGCAGATACGCAGTATTTT. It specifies CASSLGQGADTQYF.

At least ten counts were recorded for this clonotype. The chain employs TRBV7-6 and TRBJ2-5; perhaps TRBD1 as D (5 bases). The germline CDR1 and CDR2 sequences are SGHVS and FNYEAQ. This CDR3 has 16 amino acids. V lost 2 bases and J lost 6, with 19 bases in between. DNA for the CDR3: TGTGCCAGCAGCTTAAGTGGGGCAGACATCCCCAAGACCCAGTACTTC. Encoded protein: CASSLSGADIPKTQYF.

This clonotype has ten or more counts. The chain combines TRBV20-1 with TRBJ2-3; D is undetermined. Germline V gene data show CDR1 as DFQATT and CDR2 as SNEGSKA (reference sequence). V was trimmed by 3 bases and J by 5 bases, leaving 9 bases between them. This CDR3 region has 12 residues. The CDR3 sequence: CSASAHQDTQYF. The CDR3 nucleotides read TGCAGTGCTAGCGCACACCAAGATACGCAGTATTTT.

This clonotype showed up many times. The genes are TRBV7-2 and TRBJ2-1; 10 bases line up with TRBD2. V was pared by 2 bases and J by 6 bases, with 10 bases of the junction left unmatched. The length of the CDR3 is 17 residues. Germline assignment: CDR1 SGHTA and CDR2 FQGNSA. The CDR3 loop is CASSLSGGAREGNEQFF. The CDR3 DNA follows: TGTGCCAGCAGCTTAAGCGGGGGGGCCAGGGAGGGCAATGAGCAGTTCTTC.